This TCR beta chain is drawn from a study of cytomegalovirus exposure and HLA in healthy donors. Turning to the study itself: Membership in the Caucasian-associated ancestry cluster was found for around 85% of 350 to 450 genotyped donors. Study-wide points: According to an earlier analysis, most TCR beta V segments yielded productive rearrangements about 90% or about 30% of the time. TCR beta sequences reportedly predicted most subjects' HLA-A and HLA-B alleles accurately.

A remark on this clone: The antigen remains undetermined.

PCR used 60 Vbeta primers and 13 Jbeta primers. Sequencing used immunoSEQ multiplex PCR; TCRdb keeps in-frame clones, though not all of them. The sample lists about 210,000 clones; roughly 80% were seen once. The CDR3 is 15 amino acids. The junction had 5 bases not matched to a gene; V was cut back by 3 bases and J by 7 bases. Germline CDR1 and CDR2: SGHTA and FQGTGA. The sequenced sample consisted of PBMCs. This receptor was obtained from a man aged 25-40 years in good health and CMV-seronegative. V gene TRBV7-3 combines with J gene TRBJ2-1; 11 bases are shared with TRBD2. CDR3: CASSFSGGAGNEQFF. The CDR3 DNA is TGTGCCAGCAGCTTTAGCGGGGGGGCGGGAAATGAGCAGTTCTTC.